The entry below gives a single T cell receptor (beta chain) sequence along with its context. Antigen specificity is unknown. The data are from a study of cytomegalovirus exposure and HLA in healthy donors. Study in general: Most genotyped donors, over 70% of 398, had Caucasian-associated genetic ancestry.

PCR was performed using 60 Vbeta and 13 Jbeta primers. In the study's own analysis: It was a later analysis that counted 83 million or so unique TCR beta chains, of which roughly 11 million were shared. TCRdb's table, derived via immunoSEQ multiplex PCR, lists solely in-frame clones and lacks some. The V and J calls and clone size come from that table; D and trimming were worked out from the DNA. The sample has about 130,000 clones, more than 80% seen once. General study points: Later analysis identified some 16,000 TCR beta sequences associated with HLA alleles, using a false discovery rate threshold of 0.05. Later genetic work tied a missense DCLRE1C variant to beta-chain V and J trimming.

The CDR3 is made up of 17 amino acids. CDR1 and CDR2 from the germline V gene are SGDLS and YYNGEE. V was pared by 2 bases and J by 4 bases, with 7 bases of the junction left unmatched. Input material: PBMCs. The chain joins TRBV9 to TRBJ2-1; 12 nucleotides agree with TRBD2. The TCR was taken from a male donor in good health and CMV-seronegative. CDR3 nucleotides: TGTGCCAGCAGCGTGGGACCGGGGACTAGCGGGTACAATGAGCAGTTCTTC. Protein: CASSVGPGTSGYNEQFF.